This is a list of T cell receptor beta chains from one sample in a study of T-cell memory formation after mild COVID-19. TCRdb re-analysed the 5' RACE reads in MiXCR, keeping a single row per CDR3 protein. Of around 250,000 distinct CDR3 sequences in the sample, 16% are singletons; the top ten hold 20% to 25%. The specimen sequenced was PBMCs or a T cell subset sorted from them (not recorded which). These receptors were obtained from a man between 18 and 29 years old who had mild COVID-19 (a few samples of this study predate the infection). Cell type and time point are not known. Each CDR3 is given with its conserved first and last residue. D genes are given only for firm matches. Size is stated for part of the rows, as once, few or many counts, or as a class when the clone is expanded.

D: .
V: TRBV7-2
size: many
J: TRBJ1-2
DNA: TGTGCCAGCAGCTTAGTGGCTGGGGGGCAAGTACTCGGCTACACCTTC
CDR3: CASSLVAGGQVLGYTF

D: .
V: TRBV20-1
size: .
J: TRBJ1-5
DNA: TGCAGTGCTGGGGTTGGGGGGGGTAACCAGCCCCAGCATTTT
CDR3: CSAGVGGGNQPQHF

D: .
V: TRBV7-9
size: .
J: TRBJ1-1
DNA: TGTGCCAGCAGCTCTCAAAGGAACACTGAAGCTTTCTTT
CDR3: CASSSQRNTEAFF

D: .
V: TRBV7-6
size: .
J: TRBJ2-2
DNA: TGTGCCAGCAGCCAGGTTCTAGCGTATGGCACCGGGGAGCTGTTTTTT
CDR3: CASSQVLAYGTGELFF

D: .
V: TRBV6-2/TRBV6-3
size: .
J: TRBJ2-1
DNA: TGTGCCAGCAGTTACTCGGGGGCCGATGATGAGCAGTTCTTC
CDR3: CASSYSGADDEQFF

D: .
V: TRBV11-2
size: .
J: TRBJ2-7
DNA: TGTGCCAGCAGCTTTCTGAACTACGAGCAGTACTTC
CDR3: CASSFLNYEQYF

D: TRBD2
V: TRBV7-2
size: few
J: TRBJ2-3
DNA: TGTGCCAGCAGCTTTAACTTTTTCGGGGGGGCCAGTGGAAATACGCAGTATTTT
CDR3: CASSFNFFGGASGNTQYF

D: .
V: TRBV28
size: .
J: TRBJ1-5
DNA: TGTGCCAGCAGTTTTGATCGAGAAAGCTTCGAAGATCAGCCCCAGCATTTT
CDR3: CASSFDRESFEDQPQHF

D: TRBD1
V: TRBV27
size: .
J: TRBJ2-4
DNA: TGTGCCAGCAGACCGCATTTCTCAGGGGGCATTCAGTACTTC
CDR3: CASRPHFSGGIQYF

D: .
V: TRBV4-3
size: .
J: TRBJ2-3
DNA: TGCGCCAGCAGCCAAGATGGGGGGCTTGAGCAGTATTTT
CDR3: CASSQDGGLEQYF

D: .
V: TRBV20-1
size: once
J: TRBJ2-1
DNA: TGCAGAGTTTGGCGCGCCGCGAACCCAAATGAGCAGTTCTTC
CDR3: CRVWRAANPNEQFF

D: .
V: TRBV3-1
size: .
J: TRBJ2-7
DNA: TGTGCCAGCAGCCACGGACAGACTAATACCTACGAGCAGTACTTC
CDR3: CASSHGQTNTYEQYF

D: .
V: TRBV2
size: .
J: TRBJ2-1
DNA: TGTGCCAGCAGTGTATGGGGGCGAAACAATGAGCAGTTCTTC
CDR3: CASSVWGRNNEQFF

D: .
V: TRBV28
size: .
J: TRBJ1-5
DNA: TGTGCCAGCGGACTCCTGAGTAGCAATCAGCCCCAGCATTTT
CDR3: CASGLLSSNQPQHF

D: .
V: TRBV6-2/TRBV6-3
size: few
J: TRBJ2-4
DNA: TGTGCCAGCAGGGCCTTAGCCAAAAACATTCAGTACTTC
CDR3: CASRALAKNIQYF

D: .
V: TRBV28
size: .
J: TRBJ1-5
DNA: TGTGCCAGCAGTTCAAGGTTGGAGGTGAGCAATCAGCCCCAGCATTTT
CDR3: CASSSRLEVSNQPQHF

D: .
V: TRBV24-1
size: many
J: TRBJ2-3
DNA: TGTGCCACCAGTGATTTGGTTACAGATACGCAGTATTTT
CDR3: CATSDLVTDTQYF

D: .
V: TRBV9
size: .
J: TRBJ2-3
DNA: TGTGCCAGCAGCGTAGGGTTAGCCACAGATACGCAGTATTTT
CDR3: CASSVGLATDTQYF

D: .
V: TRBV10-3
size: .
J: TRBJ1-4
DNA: TGTGCCATCAGTGAAGTCGGTCCAACTAATGAAAAACTGTTTTTT
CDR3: CAISEVGPTNEKLFF

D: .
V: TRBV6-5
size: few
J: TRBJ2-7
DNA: TGTGCCAGCAGTTACTCGACTCCCCACGGCGGGGTTTCCTACGAGCAGTACTTC
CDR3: CASSYSTPHGGVSYEQYF

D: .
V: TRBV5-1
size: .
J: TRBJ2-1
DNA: TGCGCCAGCACAACCACGGGGATTACCTACAATGAGCAGTTCTTC
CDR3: CASTTTGITYNEQFF

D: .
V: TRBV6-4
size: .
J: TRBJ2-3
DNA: .
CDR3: CASILAGGPDTQYF

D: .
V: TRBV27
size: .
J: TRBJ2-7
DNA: TGTGCCAGCAGTTTGGCCGGGTTGGACCGATCCTACGAGCAGTACTTC
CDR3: CASSLAGLDRSYEQYF

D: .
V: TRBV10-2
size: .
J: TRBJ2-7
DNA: TGCGCCAGCAGTGACATGTACGAGCAGTACTTC
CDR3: CASSDMYEQYF

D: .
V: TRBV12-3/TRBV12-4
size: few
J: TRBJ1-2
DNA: TGTGCCAGCAGTTTACGGGACTCGTTTGTTGGCTACACCTTC
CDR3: CASSLRDSFVGYTF

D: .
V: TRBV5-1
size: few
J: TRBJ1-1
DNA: TGCGCCAGCAGACCTCTCGGGAACACTGAAGCTTTCTTT
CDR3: CASRPLGNTEAFF

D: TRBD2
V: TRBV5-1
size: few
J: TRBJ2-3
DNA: TGCGCCAGCAGCCCTAGACTAGCGGCAAGCACAGATACGCAGTATTTT
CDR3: CASSPRLAASTDTQYF